This T cell receptor (beta chain) derives from a study of cytomegalovirus exposure and HLA in healthy donors. Study results and limitations: Using the classifier, cytomegalovirus status was reportedly diagnosed with high specificity and sensitivity. The listing of roughly 160 TCR beta chains classed them as cytomegalovirus-associated. While the bulk of TCR sequences proved rare, some public TCRs turned up in many donors. Later, an analysis found that TCR clusters from the first cohort tended to co-occur in the 110 or so validation repertoires.

Of note for this clone: As yet, its antigen is unknown.

The germline V and J ends were trimmed by 0 bases and 9 bases, with 9 bases remaining between them. Germline CDR1 and CDR2: MNHEY and SVGAGI. This CDR3 is built from 13 residues. Sequencing used immunoSEQ multiplex PCR; TCRdb keeps in-frame clones, though not all of them. The sample consists of 150,000 to 200,000 clones, roughly 80% of them appearing once. The chain joins TRBV6-5 to TRBJ2-1; possible D gene TRBD2, 5 bases. The sequence came from a man aged 30 to 39 in good health and CMV-seropositive. The sequenced sample was PBMCs. CDR3 coding DNA: TGTGCCAGCAGTTACTCGAGGGCCCCTGAGCAGTTCTTC. It specifies CASSYSRAPEQFF.